The clone carrying this T cell receptor (beta chain) was recorded once. What it recognizes is unknown. Around 9.5 milliliters of peripheral blood were drawn from each donor. Through a sample-barcoded 5' primer and a J-beta primer mix, a second PCR was run for about 6 to 11 cycles. The yield of each sample was at least 3 million CDR3-containing paired-end reads. TCRdb recomputed calls from the 5' RACE reads with MiXCR, one row per CDR3 protein. The sample carries approximately 1.5 million distinct CDR3 sequences, less than 45% recorded once. This CDR3 contains 14 residues. Trimming stripped 4 bases from V and 7 bases from J, with 17 bases between. The data stem from a study of blood T cells in healthy people across ages. Study-wide results and caveats: There was a strong correlation between TCR beta diversity and naive T cell percentage. Naive and antigen-experienced cells were not separated, limiting conclusive comparison.

This chain joins TRBV12-3 or TRBV12-4 and TRBJ2-7; D is possibly TRBD2 (6 bases). The sample taken for sequencing was blood. This clonotype was sampled from a woman between 18 and 29 years old in good health. The chain's CDR3 is CASSWGLHQGEQYF. The CDR3 DNA is TGTGCCAGCAGTTGGGGACTTCACCAGGGTGAGCAGTACTTC.